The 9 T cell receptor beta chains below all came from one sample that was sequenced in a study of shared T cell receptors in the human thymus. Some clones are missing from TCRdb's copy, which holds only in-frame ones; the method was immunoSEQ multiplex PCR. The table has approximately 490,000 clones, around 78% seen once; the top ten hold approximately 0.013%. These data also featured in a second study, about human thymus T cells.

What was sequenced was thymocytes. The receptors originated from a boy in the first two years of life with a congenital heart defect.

The CDR3 sequence: CASSIGQGAGGELFF. The CDR3 DNA follows: TGTGCCAGCAGCATCGGACAGGGGGCGGGCGGGGAGCTGTTTTTT. The V call is TRBV21-1, the J call TRBJ2-2; the D call of TRBD1 is as the table states it, not checked on the DNA. TRBV21-1 is a recognized pseudogene. The CDR3 contains 15 residues.

The CDR3 region is CASSQGRELTRDESGANVLTF. The CDR3 DNA is TGTGCCAGCAGCCAGGGTCGGGAGTTGACACGGGACGAGTCTGGGGCCAACGTCCTGACTTTC. The gene calls are TRBV14 and TRBJ2-6; perhaps TRBD2 as D (6 bases). The CDR3 has 21 residues. Trimming shortened V by 3 bases and J by 1 base, and 25 bases separated the two germline ends. The germline V gene encodes CDR1 SGHDN and CDR2 FVKESK.

This CDR3 reads CASSPWVAADYEQYF. CDR3 bases: TGTGCCAGCAGTCCTTGGGTAGCGGCGGACTACGAGCAGTACTTC. V is TRBV28 and J is TRBJ2-7; TRBD2 is a possible D gene (6 bases). Germline V CDR1 and CDR2: MDHEN, SYDVKM. The CDR3 is 15 amino acids. Trimming shortened V by 5 bases and J by 3 bases, and 17 bases separated the two germline ends.

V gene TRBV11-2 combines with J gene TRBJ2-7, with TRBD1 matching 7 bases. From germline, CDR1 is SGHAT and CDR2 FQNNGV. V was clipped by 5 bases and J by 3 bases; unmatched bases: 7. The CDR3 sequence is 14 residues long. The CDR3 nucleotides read TGTGCCAGCAGCCTCCGGGACAGCCTCTACGAGCAGTACTTC. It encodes CASSLRDSLYEQYF.

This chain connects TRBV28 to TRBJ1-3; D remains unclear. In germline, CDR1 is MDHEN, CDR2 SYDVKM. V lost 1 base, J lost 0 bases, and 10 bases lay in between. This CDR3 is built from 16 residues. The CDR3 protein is CASSLSPNGSGNTIYF. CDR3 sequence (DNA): TGTGCCAGCAGTTTATCCCCGAACGGCTCTGGAAACACCATATATTTT. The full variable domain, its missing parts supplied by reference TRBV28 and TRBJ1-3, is DVKVTQSSRYLVKRTGEKVFLECVQDMDHENMFWYRQDPGLGLRLIYFSYDVKMKEKGDIPEGYSVSREKKERFSLILESASTNQTSMYLCASSLSPNGSGNTIYFGEGSWLTVV.

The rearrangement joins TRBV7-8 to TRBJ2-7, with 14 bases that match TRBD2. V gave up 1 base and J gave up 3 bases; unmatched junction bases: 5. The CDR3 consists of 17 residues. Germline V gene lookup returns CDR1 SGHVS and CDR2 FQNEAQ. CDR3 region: CASSLGTSGRPFYEQYF. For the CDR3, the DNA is TGTGCCAGCAGCTTAGGGACTAGCGGGAGGCCTTTCTACGAGCAGTACTTC.

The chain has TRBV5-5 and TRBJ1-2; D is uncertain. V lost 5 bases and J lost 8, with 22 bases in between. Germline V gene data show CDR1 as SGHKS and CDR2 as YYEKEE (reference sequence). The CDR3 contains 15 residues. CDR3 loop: CASREKDGGPGGYTF. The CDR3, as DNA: TGTGCCAGCAGGGAAAAGGACGGAGGTCCCGGGGGCTACACCTTC.

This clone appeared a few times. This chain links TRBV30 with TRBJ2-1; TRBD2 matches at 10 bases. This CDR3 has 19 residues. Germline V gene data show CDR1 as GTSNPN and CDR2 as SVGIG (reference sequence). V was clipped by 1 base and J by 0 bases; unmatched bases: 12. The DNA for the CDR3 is TGTGCCTGGAGTGAGGCTAGCGGGAGAAGCCCGAGCTCCTACAATGAGCAGTTCTTC. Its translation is CAWSEASGRSPSSYNEQFF.

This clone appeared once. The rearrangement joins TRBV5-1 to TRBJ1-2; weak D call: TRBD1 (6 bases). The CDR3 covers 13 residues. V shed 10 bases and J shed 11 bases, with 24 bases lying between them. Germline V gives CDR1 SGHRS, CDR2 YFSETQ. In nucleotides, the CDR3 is TGCGCCCGTGAAAAGGACAGTACTTTTGGGTACACCTTC. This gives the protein CAREKDSTFGYTF.